Listed here are 5 T cell receptor beta chains from one sample, sequenced in a study of human T cells and chemical hapten exposure. TCRdb re-analysed the RACE reads in MiXCR, keeping a single row per CDR3 protein. The sample contains a few hundred thousand distinct CDR3 sequences, roughly 7.4% of which appear only once. Time point of the sample: pre-sensitization, week 0. Sample treatment: therapeutic diphenylcyclopropenone sensitization with weekly scalp DPC. Sample: whole blood, taken in connection with sensitization to the hapten diphenylcyclopropenone (DPC). The receptors were gathered from a man between 18 and 35 years old with alopecia areata. Some clones in this sample may be carry-over from other donors' samples.

This clonotype was detected ten times or more. The chain joins TRBV28 to TRBJ2-3; D possibly corresponds to TRBD1 (6 bases). The germline gives CDR1 MDHEN, CDR2 SYDVKM. With 5 bases removed from V and 2 bases from J, the gap between germline ends came to 11 bases. This CDR3 comprises 14 residues. Here the CDR3 DNA reads TGTGCCAGCAGTCCCCGGGACAACACAGATACGCAGTATTTT. Residues: CASSPRDNTDTQYF.

This chain joins TRBV20-1 and TRBJ1-2; D uncertain. The CDR3 is 12 amino acids. V dropped 5 bases and J dropped 5 bases, with 12 bases sitting between them. Germline V gene data show CDR1 as DFQATT and CDR2 as SNEGSKA (reference sequence). Here the CDR3 DNA reads TGCAGTGCTTTCCGTCACGGGTATGGCTACACCTTC. Protein: CSAFRHGYGYTF.

Only a few counts were recorded for this clonotype. V is TRBV27 and J is TRBJ1-2; 7 bases are a match to TRBD1. There are 15 residues in the CDR3. With V trimmed by 3 bases and J by 2 bases, 6 bases remained unmatched. The V gene's germline CDR1 is MNHEY and CDR2 SMNVEV (reference sequence). For the CDR3, the DNA is TGTGCCAGCAGTTTCAGCCCGACAGGGAACTATGGCTACACCTTC. Translated, it gives CASSFSPTGNYGYTF.

A note on this clonotype: Being one base from a much bigger clone, this may be a read error. V usage is TRBV6-5 and J usage is TRBJ1-5; no clear D gene. The CDR3 is made up of 13 amino acids. Germline CDR1 MNHEY, CDR2 SVGAGI. The CDR3 DNA reads TGTGCATGTGGGCGAAATCGGAATCGGCCCCAGCATTTT. It translates to CACGRNRNRPQHF.

This clonotype was found a few times. The chain links TRBV20-1 to TRBJ2-7; 7 nucleotides match TRBD1. J was trimmed by 2 bases and V by 1 base; bases with no gene match: 2. CDR3 length: 13 residues. CDR1 is DFQATT, CDR2 SNEGSKA, per germline (reference sequence). CDR3 sequence reads: CSARGQGPYEQYV. DNA for the CDR3: TGCAGTGCTAGAGGACAGGGCCCCTACGAGCAGTACGTC.